This passage covers 5 T cell receptor beta chains from one sample sequenced in a study of blood T cell repertoires in COVID-19. The method was immunoSEQ multiplex PCR; TCRdb's version includes in-frame clones alone and lacks a portion of them. The sample yields about 160,000 clones, roughly four fifths seen once. What was sequenced was peripheral blood. The receptors originated from a human donor in a cohort sampled during active COVID-19.

This chain links TRBV27 with TRBJ2-1; a possible D gene is TRBD2 (5 bases). With 6 bases removed from V and 4 bases from J, the gap between germline ends came to 13 bases. Germline CDR1 MNHEY, CDR2 SMNVEV (reference sequence). The CDR3 is made up of 14 amino acids. CDR3 in DNA: TGTGCCAGCAGACCCTCGGGGTCATACAATGAGCAGTTCTTC. It encodes CASRPSGSYNEQFF.

This chain joins TRBV6-6 and TRBJ2-1; TRBD2 aligns across 8 bases. The V gene end was trimmed by 5 bases and the J gene end by 5 bases; junction bases not matched to a gene: 5. Germline V lookup: CDR1 MNHNY, CDR2 SVGAGI (reference sequence). The CDR3 extends over 14 amino acids. CDR3: CASSNGGAHNEQFF. CDR3 sequence (DNA): TGTGCCAGCAGTAACGGGGGGGCCCACAATGAGCAGTTCTTC.

The chain is built from TRBV19 and TRBJ2-3; 7 positions agree with TRBD1. V was clipped by 6 bases and J by 2 bases; unmatched bases: 5. The length of the CDR3 is 14 residues. CDR1 and CDR2 from the germline V gene are LNHDA and SQIVND (reference sequence). The DNA for the CDR3 is TGTGCCAGTAGCTTGGGACAGCCCACAGATACGCAGTATTTT. Protein product: CASSLGQPTDTQYF.

The V and J genes are TRBV10-2 and TRBJ1-1; 10 bases match TRBD1. Per the germline V gene, CDR1 is WSHSY and CDR2 is SAAADI. J gave up 0 bases and V 8 bases, and 15 bases lay outside the gene matches. The CDR3 is 18 residues long. Written as DNA, the CDR3 is TGCGCCAGCTTCGGAACCGGGACAGGGGACTGGATGAACACTGAAGCTTTCTTT. Its translation is CASFGTGTGDWMNTEAFF.

V usage is TRBV6-4 and J usage is TRBJ1-2; TRBD1 aligns across 7 bases. Unmatched junction bases numbered 4, after V lost 4 bases and J lost 5 bases. Germline lookup yields CDR1 MRHNA and CDR2 SNTAGT. This CDR3 comprises 13 residues. The CDR3 bases are TGTGCCAGCAGTGCGACAGGGACTTATGGCTACACCTTC. Translation: CASSATGTYGYTF.